The 22 T cell receptor beta chains reported below all come from one sample, sequenced in a study of blood T cell repertoires in COVID-19. Assay used: immunoSEQ multiplex PCR; TCRdb lists only in-frame clones, some missing. The table shows a few hundred thousand clones, with approximately 88% occurring only once. The sequencing input was PBMCs or T cells enriched from blood (not recorded which). Receptors were obtained from a man in his thirties or forties who had recovered from COVID-19.

The chain combines TRBV5-5 with TRBJ2-1; 12 nucleotides align to TRBD2. Germline values: CDR1 SGHKS, CDR2 YYEKEE (reference sequence). V shed 0 bases and J 4 bases; nucleotides not matched to a gene: 2. This CDR3 is built from 16 residues. CDR3 protein: CASSLASGGAYNEQFF. The CDR3, as DNA: TGTGCCAGCAGCTTGGCTAGCGGGGGGGCATACAATGAGCAGTTCTTC.

The rearrangement joins TRBV5-1 to TRBJ2-5; D remains unclear. This CDR3 region has 13 residues. Per germline, CDR1 SGHRS and CDR2 YFSETQ. The ends were cut back, 0 bases at V and 2 bases at J, with 5 bases in the middle. CDR3 sequence (DNA): TGCGCCAGCAGCTTGGAACAGCAAGAGACCCAGTACTTC. It specifies CASSLEQQETQYF.

The V gene is TRBV6-5, the J gene TRBJ1-5, with 9 nucleotides matching TRBD1. Trimming removed 5 bases from V and 2 bases from J; junction bases left unmatched: 1. There are 14 residues in the CDR3. CDR1 and CDR2 (germline): MNHEY, SVGAGI. The CDR3 sequence is CASSTGGGNQPQHF. In nucleotides, the CDR3 is TGTGCCAGCAGTACAGGGGGCGGCAATCAGCCCCAGCATTTT.

J is TRBJ1-2 and V is TRBV2; D is unclear. The germline V and J ends were trimmed by 4 bases and 0 bases, with 12 bases remaining between them. Germline-derived CDR1 and CDR2 are SNHLY and FYNNEI. The CDR3 runs to 15 residues. The CDR3 is CASSGGPEANYGYTF. In DNA form, the CDR3 reads TGTGCCAGCAGTGGTGGGCCTGAAGCTAACTATGGCTACACCTTC.

DNA for the CDR3: TGTGCCAGCAGCATACAGGGAACAGGGTCACCCCTCCACTTT. Translated, it gives CASSIQGTGSPLHF. V and J are TRBV2 and TRBJ1-6; D possibly corresponds to TRBD1 (6 bases). CDR1 is SNHLY, CDR2 FYNNEI, per germline. V dropped 6 bases and J dropped 10 bases, with 16 bases sitting between them. The CDR3 has 14 amino acids.

The rearrangement uses TRBV7-2 and TRBJ1-2; 9 bases map to TRBD1. V lost 9 bases and J lost 8; bases outside the gene matches: 7. The length of the CDR3 is 12 residues. CDR1 and CDR2 from the germline V gene are SGHTA and FQGNSA. The CDR3 region is CARTGGSSGYTF. CDR3 coding DNA: TGTGCCAGGACAGGGGGAAGTTCCGGCTACACCTTC.

The V and J genes are TRBV5-6 and TRBJ1-1; D not certain. The CDR3 has 15 amino acids. V was pared by 4 bases and J by 1 base, with 14 bases between. The germline V gene encodes CDR1 SGHDT and CDR2 YYEEEE. The CDR3 sequence: CASSPGSWRNTEAFF. The CDR3 region has the DNA TGTGCCAGCAGCCCCGGGAGTTGGAGGAACACTGAAGCTTTCTTT.

V and J are TRBV2 and TRBJ1-2; D is perhaps TRBD1 (5 bases). Looked up from germline, CDR1 is SNHLY and CDR2 is FYNNEI. CDR3 length: 14 residues. V lost 7 bases and J 8 bases, leaving 20 bases between the germline ends. CDR3: CASTYTGDAVGYTF. The CDR3 nucleotides are TGTGCCAGCACATATACGGGGGACGCTGTGGGCTACACCTTC. The full variable domain, completed using reference TRBV2 and TRBJ1-2, is EPEVTQTPSHQVTQMGQEVILRCVPISNHLYFYWYRQILGQKVEFLVSFYNNEISEKSEIFDDQFSVERPDGSNFTLKIRSTKLEDSAMYFCASTYTGDAVGYTFGSGTRLTVV.

This clone was observed once. The genes are TRBV5-4 and TRBJ2-1; perhaps TRBD2 as D (6 bases). V was clipped by 10 bases and J by 12 bases, with 20 bases between them. Germline assignment: CDR1 SGHNT and CDR2 YYREEE (reference sequence). The CDR3 has 12 amino acids. The CDR3 DNA reads TGTGCCCTATTGGGGGACGGGGGACGGCAGTTCTTC. Amino acids: CALLGDGGRQFF.

This chain joins TRBV28 and TRBJ1-2; 7 nucleotides align to TRBD1. Germline V lookup: CDR1 MDHEN, CDR2 SYDVKM. Germline trimming cut 0 bases from V and 6 bases from J; bases unmatched to any gene: 4. The CDR3 loop spans 14 amino acids. This CDR3 reads CASSLWTGTDGYTF. CDR3 bases: TGTGCCAGCAGTTTATGGACAGGGACGGATGGCTACACCTTC.

The chain has TRBV5-1 and TRBJ1-2; D perhaps matches TRBD1 (5 bases). Germline V gene sequence: CDR1 SGHRS, CDR2 YFSETQ. CDR3 length equals 16 residues. The ends were cut back, 0 bases at V and 2 bases at J, with 14 bases in the middle. The CDR3 protein is CASSLERRQKNYGYTF. The CDR3, as DNA: TGCGCCAGCAGCTTGGAGCGTCGACAGAAAAACTATGGCTACACCTTC. Based on the CDR3 plus reference TRBV5-1 and TRBJ1-2, the full variable domain is KAGVTQTPRYLIKTRGQQVTLSCSPISGHRSVSWYQQTPGQGLQFLFEYFSETQRNKGNFPGRFSGRQFSNSRSEMNVSTLELGDSALYLCASSLERRQKNYGYTFGSGTRLTVV.

The V and J genes are TRBV19 and TRBJ1-5; TRBD1 agrees at 7 bases. The CDR3 has 17 residues. V gave up 2 bases and J gave up 4 bases; unmatched junction bases: 11. CDR1 LNHDA and CDR2 SQIVND come from the germline V gene (reference sequence). The CDR3 DNA reads TGTGCCAGTAGTATAACCCTCGACAGGGCTAGGAATCAGCCCCAGCATTTT. Translated, it gives CASSITLDRARNQPQHF.

V gene TRBV6-1 combines with J gene TRBJ2-7; no firm D call. CDR1 MNHNS and CDR2 SASEGT come from the germline V gene. The CDR3 contains 13 residues. Trimming removed 1 base from V and 4 bases from J, with 8 bases in between. The CDR3 protein is CASSEVADYEQYF. The DNA of the CDR3 is TGTGCCAGCAGTGAAGTGGCAGATTACGAGCAGTACTTC.

The rearrangement joins TRBV4-2 to TRBJ1-1; 7 nucleotides align to TRBD1. This CDR3 has 13 residues. V lost 3 bases, J lost 5 bases, and 3 bases stayed unmatched. The V gene's germline CDR1 is LGHNA and CDR2 YNFKEQ. CDR3 nucleotide sequence: TGTGCCAGCAGCCAGGACAGGAGAACTGAAGCTTTCTTT. Residues: CASSQDRRTEAFF.

The rearrangement links TRBV7-6 to TRBJ2-3; perhaps TRBD2 as D (6 bases). Germline CDR1 SGHVS, CDR2 FNYEAQ. The CDR3 contains 15 residues. V was cut by 5 bases and J by 5 bases, with 17 bases left in between. This CDR3 reads CASSLLGLPLDTQYF. For the CDR3, the DNA is TGTGCCAGCAGCCTGCTCGGACTACCCTTAGATACGCAGTATTTT.

V is TRBV6-5 and J is TRBJ1-1; D gene unclear. The CDR3 loop spans 13 amino acids. Germline V gene data show CDR1 as MNHEY and CDR2 as SVGAGI. V lost 4 bases and J 1 base, leaving 7 bases between the germline ends. In nucleotides, the CDR3 is TGTGCCAGCAGTTCGCGAGGGAACACTGAAGCTTTCTTT. Its protein is CASSSRGNTEAFF.

The V call is TRBV5-1, the J call TRBJ2-2; 10 nucleotides match TRBD1. The germline V gene encodes CDR1 SGHRS and CDR2 YFSETQ. V dropped 5 bases and J dropped 3; count of bases not matched to a gene: 7. This CDR3 spans 16 amino acids. The DNA for the CDR3 is TGCGCCAGCAGGGGGTCCGGGACAGGGGACACCGGGGAGCTGTTTTTT. Translating it yields CASRGSGTGDTGELFF.

This clone appeared once. The chain couples TRBV19 to TRBJ1-4; 9 positions agree with TRBD1. V lost 6 bases and J lost 0; bases outside the gene matches: 5. The CDR3 has 16 residues. Germline CDR1 is LNHDA and CDR2 is SQIVND (reference sequence). CDR3 sequence: CASRGQGTATNEKLFF. In DNA, the CDR3 is TGTGCCAGTAGGGGACAGGGTACCGCAACTAATGAAAAACTGTTTTTT.

The chain combines TRBV18 with TRBJ1-4; D is uncertain. Deletions cut 2 bases from V and 0 bases from J, with 7 bases between. Per the germline V gene, CDR1 is KGHSH and CDR2 is LQKENI. CDR3 length equals 15 residues. CDR3 in amino acids: CASSPREATNEKLFF. As DNA, the CDR3 is TGTGCCAGCTCACCAAGGGAGGCAACTAATGAAAAACTGTTTTTT.

The rearrangement links TRBV24-1 to TRBJ2-6; D ambiguous. Looked up from germline, CDR1 is KGHDR and CDR2 is SFDVKD. This CDR3 is built from 19 residues. The V gene lost 2 bases and the J gene lost 1 base, with 17 bases spanning the gap. DNA of the CDR3: TGTGCCACCAGTGATTACGCAGGTGTTCCTGAATCTGGGGCCAACGTCCTGACTTTC. Protein: CATSDYAGVPESGANVLTF.

The rearrangement links TRBV11-1 to TRBJ2-3; weak D call: TRBD2 (7 bases). Germline loops: CDR1 SGHAT, CDR2 FQDESV (reference sequence). The CDR3 contains 13 residues. V lost 5 bases and J 2 bases, leaving 8 bases between the germline ends. The CDR3 loop is CASSGGATDTQYF. CDR3 sequence (DNA): TGTGCCAGCAGCGGGGGGGCCACAGATACGCAGTATTTT.

This chain joins TRBV10-3 and TRBJ2-7; 8 bases are a match to TRBD1. Trimming cost V 3 bases and J 2 bases; bases outside gene matches: 3. Germline V lookup: CDR1 ENHRY, CDR2 SYGVKD. CDR3 length equals 14 residues. CDR3 nucleotide sequence: TGTGCCATCAGTGAACCGGACAGGGCCTACGAGCAGTACTTC. This sequence encodes CAISEPDRAYEQYF.